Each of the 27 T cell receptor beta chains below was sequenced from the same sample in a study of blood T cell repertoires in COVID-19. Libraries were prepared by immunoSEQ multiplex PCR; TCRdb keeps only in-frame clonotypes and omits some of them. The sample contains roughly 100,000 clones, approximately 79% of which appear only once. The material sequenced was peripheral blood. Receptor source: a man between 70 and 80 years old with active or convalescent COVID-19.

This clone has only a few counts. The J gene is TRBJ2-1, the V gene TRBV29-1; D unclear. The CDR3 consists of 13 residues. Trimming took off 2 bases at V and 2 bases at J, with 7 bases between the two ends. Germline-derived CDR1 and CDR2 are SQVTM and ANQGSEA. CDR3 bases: TGCAGCGTTGAACTAGTTACCTACAATGAGCAGTTCTTC. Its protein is CSVELVTYNEQFF.

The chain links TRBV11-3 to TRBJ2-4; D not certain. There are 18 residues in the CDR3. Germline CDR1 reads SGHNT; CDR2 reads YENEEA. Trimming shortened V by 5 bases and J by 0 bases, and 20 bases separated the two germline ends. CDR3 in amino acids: CASSHLPPAELAKNIQYF. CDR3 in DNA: TGTGCCAGCAGCCACCTTCCTCCCGCCGAACTAGCCAAAAACATTCAGTACTTC.

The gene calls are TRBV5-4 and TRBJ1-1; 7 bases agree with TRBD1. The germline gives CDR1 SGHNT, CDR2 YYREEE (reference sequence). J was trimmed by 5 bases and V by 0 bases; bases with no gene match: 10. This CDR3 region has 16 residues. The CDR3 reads CASSLATGVLGTEAFF. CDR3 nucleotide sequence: TGTGCCAGCAGCTTGGCAACAGGGGTCCTAGGGACTGAAGCTTTCTTT.

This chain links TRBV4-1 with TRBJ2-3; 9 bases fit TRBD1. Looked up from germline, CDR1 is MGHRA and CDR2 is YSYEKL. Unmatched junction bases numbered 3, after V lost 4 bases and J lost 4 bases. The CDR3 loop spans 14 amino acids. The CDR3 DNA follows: TGCGCCAGCAGCCGAGGACAGGGGCCAGATACGCAGTATTTT. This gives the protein CASSRGQGPDTQYF.

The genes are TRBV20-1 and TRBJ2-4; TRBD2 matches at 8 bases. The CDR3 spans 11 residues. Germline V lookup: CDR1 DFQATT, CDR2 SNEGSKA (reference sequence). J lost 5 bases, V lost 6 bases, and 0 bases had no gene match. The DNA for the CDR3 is TGCAGTGCCGGGGGGGAAAACATTCAGTACTTC. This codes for CSAGGENIQYF.

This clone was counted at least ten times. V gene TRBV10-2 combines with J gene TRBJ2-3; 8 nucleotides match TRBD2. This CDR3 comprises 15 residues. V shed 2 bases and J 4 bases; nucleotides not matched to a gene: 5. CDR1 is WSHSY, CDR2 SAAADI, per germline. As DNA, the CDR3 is TGCGCCAGCAGTGAGCGGGGGGGTCCCCCAGATACGCAGTATTTT. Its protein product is CASSERGGPPDTQYF.

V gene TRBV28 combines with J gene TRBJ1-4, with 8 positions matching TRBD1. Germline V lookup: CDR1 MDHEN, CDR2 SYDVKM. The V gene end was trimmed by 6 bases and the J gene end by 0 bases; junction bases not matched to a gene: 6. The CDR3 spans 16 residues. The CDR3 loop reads CASSYTGGTTNEKLFF. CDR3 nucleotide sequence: TGTGCCAGCAGCTACACAGGGGGAACAACTAATGAAAAACTGTTTTTT. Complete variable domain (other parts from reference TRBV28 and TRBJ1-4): DVKVTQSSRYLVKRTGEKVFLECVQDMDHENMFWYRQDPGLGLRLIYFSYDVKMKEKGDIPEGYSVSREKKERFSLILESASTNQTSMYLCASSYTGGTTNEKLFFGSGTQLSVL.

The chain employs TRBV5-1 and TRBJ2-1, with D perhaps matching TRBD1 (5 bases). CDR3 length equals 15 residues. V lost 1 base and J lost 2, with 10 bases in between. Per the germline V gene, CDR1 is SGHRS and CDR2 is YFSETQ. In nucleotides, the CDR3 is TGCGCCAGCAGCTTGTCCCAGGGCCCCTACAATGAGCAGTTCTTC. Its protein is CASSLSQGPYNEQFF.

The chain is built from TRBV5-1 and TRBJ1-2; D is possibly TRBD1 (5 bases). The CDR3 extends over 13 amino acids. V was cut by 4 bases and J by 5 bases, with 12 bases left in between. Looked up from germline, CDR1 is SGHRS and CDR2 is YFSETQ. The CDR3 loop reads CASSPDITYGYTF. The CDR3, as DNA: TGCGCCAGCAGCCCGGACATAACTTATGGCTACACCTTC.

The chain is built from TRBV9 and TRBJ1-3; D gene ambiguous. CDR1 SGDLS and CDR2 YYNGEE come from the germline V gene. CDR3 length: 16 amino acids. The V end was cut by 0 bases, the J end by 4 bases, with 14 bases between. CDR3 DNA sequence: TGTGCCAGCAGCGTAGCTGAGGGTAGGGAAGGAAACACCATATATTTT. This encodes CASSVAEGREGNTIYF. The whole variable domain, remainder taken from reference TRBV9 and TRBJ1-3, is DSGVTQTPKHLITATGQRVTLRCSPRSGDLSVYWYQQSLDQGLQFLIQYYNGEERAKGNILERFSAQQFPDLHSELNLSSLELGDSALYFCASSVAEGREGNTIYFGEGSWLTVV.

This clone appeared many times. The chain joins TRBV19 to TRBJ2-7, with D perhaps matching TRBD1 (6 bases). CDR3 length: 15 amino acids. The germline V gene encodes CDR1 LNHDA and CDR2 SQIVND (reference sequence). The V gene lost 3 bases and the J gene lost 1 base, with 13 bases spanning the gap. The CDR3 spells CASSITGTLSYEQYF. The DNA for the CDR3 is TGTGCCAGTAGTATTACCGGGACACTTTCCTACGAGCAGTACTTC.

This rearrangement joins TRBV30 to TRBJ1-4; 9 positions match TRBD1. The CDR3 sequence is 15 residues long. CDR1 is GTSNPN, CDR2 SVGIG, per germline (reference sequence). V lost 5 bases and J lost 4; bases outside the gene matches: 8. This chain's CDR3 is CAWRRQGGSNEKLFF. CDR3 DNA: TGTGCCTGGCGCAGACAGGGGGGGAGTAATGAAAAACTGTTTTTT.

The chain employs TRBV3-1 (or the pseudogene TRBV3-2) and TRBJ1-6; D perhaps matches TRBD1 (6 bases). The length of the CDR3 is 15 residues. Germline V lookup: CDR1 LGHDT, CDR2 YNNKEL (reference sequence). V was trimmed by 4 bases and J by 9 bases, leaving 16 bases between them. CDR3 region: CASSLNREWTSPLHF. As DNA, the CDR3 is TGTGCCAGCAGCCTAAACAGGGAATGGACTTCACCCCTCCACTTT.

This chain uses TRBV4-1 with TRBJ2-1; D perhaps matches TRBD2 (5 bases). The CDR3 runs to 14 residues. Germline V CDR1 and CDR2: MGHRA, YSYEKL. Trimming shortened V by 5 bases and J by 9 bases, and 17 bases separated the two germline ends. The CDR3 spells CASSSGPPEGEQFF. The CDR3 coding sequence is TGCGCCAGCAGCTCTGGACCCCCAGAGGGTGAGCAGTTCTTC.

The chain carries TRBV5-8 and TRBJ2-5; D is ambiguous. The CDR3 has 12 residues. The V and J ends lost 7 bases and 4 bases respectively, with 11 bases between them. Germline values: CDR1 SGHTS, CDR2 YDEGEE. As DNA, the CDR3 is TGTGCCAGCCTACGGTCCACAGAGACCCAGTACTTC. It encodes CASLRSTETQYF.

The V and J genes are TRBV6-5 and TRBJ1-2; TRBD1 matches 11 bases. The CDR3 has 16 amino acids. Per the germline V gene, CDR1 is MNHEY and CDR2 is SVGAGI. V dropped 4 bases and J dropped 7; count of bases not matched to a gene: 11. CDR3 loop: CASSLAGQGGTRGYTF. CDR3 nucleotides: TGTGCCAGCAGTTTAGCGGGACAGGGGGGAACCCGTGGCTACACCTTC.

CDR3 DNA: TGTGCCAGCAGGGGAGAAACTAACTATGGCTACACCTTC. This translates into CASRGETNYGYTF. V gene TRBV2 combines with J gene TRBJ1-2; no reliable D call. Trimming stripped 6 bases from V and 0 bases from J, with 8 bases between. This CDR3 has 13 residues. CDR1 is SNHLY, CDR2 FYNNEI, per germline.

CDR3 sequence reads: CASSRFYRDRETGELFF. The CDR3 DNA follows: TGTGCCAGCAGCCGATTCTACCGGGACAGGGAAACCGGGGAGCTGTTTTTT. The gene calls are TRBV3-1 (or the pseudogene TRBV3-2) and TRBJ2-2, with TRBD1 matching 9 bases. This CDR3 is 17 amino acids long. Per the germline V gene, CDR1 is LGHDT and CDR2 is YNNKEL (reference sequence). The V and J ends lost 4 bases and 5 bases, in that order; junction bases with no gene match: 11.

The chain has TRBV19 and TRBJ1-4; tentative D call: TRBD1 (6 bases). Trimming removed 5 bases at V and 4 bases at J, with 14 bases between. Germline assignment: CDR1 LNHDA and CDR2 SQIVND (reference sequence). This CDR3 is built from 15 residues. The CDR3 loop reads CASSPQGLDNEKLFF. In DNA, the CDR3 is TGTGCCAGTAGTCCACAGGGTTTAGATAATGAAAAACTGTTTTTT.

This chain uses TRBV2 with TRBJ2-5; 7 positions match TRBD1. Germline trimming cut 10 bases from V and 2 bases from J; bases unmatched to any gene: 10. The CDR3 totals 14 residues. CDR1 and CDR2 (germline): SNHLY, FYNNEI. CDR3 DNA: TGTGCCACCCTCCGGGACAGTGTACAAGAGACCCAGTACTTC. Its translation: CATLRDSVQETQYF. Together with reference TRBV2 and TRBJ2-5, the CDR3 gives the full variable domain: EPEVTQTPSHQVTQMGQEVILRCVPISNHLYFYWYRQILGQKVEFLVSFYNNEISEKSEIFDDQFSVERPDGSNFTLKIRSTKLEDSAMYFCATLRDSVQETQYFGPGTRLLVL.

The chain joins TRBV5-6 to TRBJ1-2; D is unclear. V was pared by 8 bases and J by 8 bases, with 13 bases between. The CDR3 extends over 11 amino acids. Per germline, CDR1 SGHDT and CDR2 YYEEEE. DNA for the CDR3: TGTGCCAGTTCGTATGCGGGGGGCTACACCTTC. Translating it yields CASSYAGGYTF. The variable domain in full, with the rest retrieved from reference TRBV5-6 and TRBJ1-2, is DAGVTQSPTHLIKTRGQQVTLRCSPKSGHDTVSWYQQALGQGPQFIFQYYEEEERQRGNFPDRFSGHQFPNYSSELNVNALLLGDSALYLCASSYAGGYTFGSGTRLTVV.

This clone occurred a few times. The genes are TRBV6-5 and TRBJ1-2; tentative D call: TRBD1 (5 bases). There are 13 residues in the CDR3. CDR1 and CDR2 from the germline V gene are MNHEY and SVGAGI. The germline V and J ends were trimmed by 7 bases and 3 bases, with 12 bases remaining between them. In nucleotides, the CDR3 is TGTGCCAGCATTCCGACAGAGCACTATGGCTACACCTTC. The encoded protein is CASIPTEHYGYTF.

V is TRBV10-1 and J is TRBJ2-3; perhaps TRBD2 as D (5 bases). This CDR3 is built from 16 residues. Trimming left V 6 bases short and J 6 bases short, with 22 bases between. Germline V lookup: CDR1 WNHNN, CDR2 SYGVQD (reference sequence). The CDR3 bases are TGCGCCAGCAGCCTCGGACTGGGATCGGGGTTGGATACGCAGTATTTT. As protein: CASSLGLGSGLDTQYF.

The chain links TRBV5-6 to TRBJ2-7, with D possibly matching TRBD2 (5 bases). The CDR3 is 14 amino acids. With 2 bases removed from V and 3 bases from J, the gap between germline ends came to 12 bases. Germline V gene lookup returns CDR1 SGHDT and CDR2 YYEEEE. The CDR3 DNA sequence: TGTGCCAGCAGCTTCGGGATTCCCTACTACGAGCAGTACTTC. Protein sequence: CASSFGIPYYEQYF.

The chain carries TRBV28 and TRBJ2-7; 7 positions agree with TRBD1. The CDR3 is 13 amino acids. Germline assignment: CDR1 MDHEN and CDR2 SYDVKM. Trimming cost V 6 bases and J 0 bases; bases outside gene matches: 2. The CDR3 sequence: CASRTGNSYEQYF. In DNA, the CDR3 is TGTGCCAGCAGGACAGGGAACTCCTACGAGCAGTACTTC.

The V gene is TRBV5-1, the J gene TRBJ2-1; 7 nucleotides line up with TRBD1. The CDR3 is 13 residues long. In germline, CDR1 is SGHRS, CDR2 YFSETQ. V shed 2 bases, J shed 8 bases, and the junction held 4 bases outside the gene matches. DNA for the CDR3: TGCGCCAGCAGCTTACAGGGGTCCGATGAGCAGTTCTTC. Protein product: CASSLQGSDEQFF.

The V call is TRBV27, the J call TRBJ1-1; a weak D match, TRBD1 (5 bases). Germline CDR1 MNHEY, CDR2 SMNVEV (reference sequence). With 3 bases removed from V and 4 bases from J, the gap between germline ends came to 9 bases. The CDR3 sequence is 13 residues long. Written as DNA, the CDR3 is TGTGCCAGCAGTTTTAGAAGGGGCACTGAAGCTTTCTTT. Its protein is CASSFRRGTEAFF.